This T cell receptor (beta chain) is drawn from a study of PD-L1 blockade in urothelial cancer (dated by TCRdb to about 2017). Study-wide context: All patients started therapy in about 2014 and received atezolizumab 1,200 mg intravenously every 3 weeks. Fewer than ten patients achieved durable clinical benefit and approximately 19 did not. In the same patients, pretreatment tumors underwent whole exome sequencing and RNA sequencing in addition to TCR sequencing. Patients had an ECOG performance status of 0 or 1 and had received between 0 and 3 prior chemotherapy regimens. Durable clinical benefit was defined as a progression-free survival longer than 6 months, and TCR features were additionally tested against progression-free survival and overall survival. The study, an exploratory multi-omic analysis, examined somatic, immune and clinical correlates of response to PD-L1 blockade with atezolizumab in urothelial cancer. Blood samples yielded a median of 141,255 T cells and roughly 80,000 unique TCRs, with median clonality around 0.084. About 85% of the 29 patients were males with bladder-origin urothelial cancer, and 18 of 29 reported a prior smoking history. Pretreatment blood TCR-seq was available for 27 to 30 patients, at least one posttreatment blood collection was obtained for some 24 patients, and tumor TCR-seq was available for some 24 patients. Blood samples were analyzed 3 weeks after the start of treatment (second dose) and 6 weeks after the start of treatment. Pretreatment tumor samples, along with matched peripheral blood serially collected before and after atezolizumab treatment, were subjected to TCR sequencing. On the study overall, not on this receptor specifically: Improved progression-free and overall survival was found to be associated with pretreatment peripheral blood TCR clonality below the median. Greater expansion of tumor-associated TCR clones in peripheral blood 3 weeks after the start of treatment was observed in patients with durable benefit (n of about 22, p = 0.022). Because the sample size was small (n of about 31) and many of the analyses were exploratory, the results are meant to be hypothesis-generating.

The CDR3 goes from the cysteine to the phenylalanine over 16 residues. Just the 48-base CDR3 DNA is kept, in frame starting at base 1. The germline V gene yields SGHVS for CDR1 and FNYEAQ for CDR2. V is reduced by 11 bases and J by 0 bases, leaving a spacing of 22 bases between them. The time point label here, explained by the study, means: pretreatment peripheral blood. The cohort included 25 to 30 patients with locally advanced or metastatic urothelial carcinoma who were treated at Memorial Sloan Kettering on a trial protocol. Peripheral blood mononuclear cells were collected pretreatment and during treatment, with between 1 and 8 total time points obtained per patient. The Qiagen DNeasy Blood extraction kit was used to purify genomic DNA from total PBMCs and tumor samples. PBMCs were collected pretreatment and during treatment, and were isolated and stored as previously described. Of note for this clone: Which antigen it targets is not known. No base quality information exists; no much larger clone differs at one position.

To estimate absolute template abundance from read counts, synthetic TCR analog templates were spiked into each PCR. The immunoSEQ assay used bias-controlled V and J gene primers to amplify TCRbeta CDR3 regions from genomic DNA. Rearranged TCRbeta segments were sequenced at approximately 20X coverage. The paper's data handling went like this. Sequencing errors were corrected by clustering and CDR3s were annotated against IMGT to assign V, D and J genes. Out-of-frame and stop-codon sequences were excluded, and only productive TCRbeta rearrangements were used in downstream analyses. Clonality was calculated as one minus the Shannon entropy normalized by the log of the number of unique productive sequences. Clones differing between time points or between blood and tumor were identified by Fisher's exact test with Benjamini-Hochberg correction at adjusted p below 0.01. TCRdb took over this immuneACCESS table, retaining in-frame rearrangements with V and J assigned. Such tables are incomplete; in checked studies, under half of the missing clones stem from an unresolved V gene, and the remainder is unexplained. That table supplies the V and J calls and clone size; D and trimming were determined from the DNA. This sample lists tens of thousands of clones; approximately 80% were detected once. Less than 1.5% of the sample is in the top ten clones.

Recombination linked TRBV7-6 to TRBJ1-1, with the D gene call left open. The TCR comes from a man in his fifties with urothelial cancer. The sample here was PBMCs, taken around atezolizumab (anti-PD-L1) treatment. The sequenced DNA: TGTGCCCCTACCCCGGGGTCACCCCCAATGAACACTGAAGCTTTCTTT. This gives the protein CAPTPGSPPMNTEAFF.